The source of this T cell receptor (beta chain) is a study of T-cell reconstitution after alpha-beta-depleted transplantation in children. Broader study findings: T cells produced anew were the main source of T-cell counts and diversity one year after transplant. Surviving recipient T cells and thymic progenitors underlay high day-60 TCRbeta diversity in some patients.

This sample's TCRbeta library carried unique molecular identifier barcodes. TCRdb reprocessed the PCR reads with MiXCR, giving one entry per CDR3 protein. Among about 540,000 distinct CDR3 sequences listed, about a quarter were seen once. The CDR3 loop spans 12 amino acids. Trimming took off 6 bases at V and 5 bases at J, with 10 bases between the two ends. Comments on this clonotype: What it binds is unknown.

The chain uses TRBV12-3 or TRBV12-4 and TRBJ1-2, with TRBD1 as a possible D gene (6 bases). Sample: PBMCs, taken before TCRalphabeta/CD19-depleted stem cell transplant. The receptor's source is a boy younger than two with Wiskott-Aldrich syndrome, due to receive a stem cell transplant. CDR3 region: CASRGAPYGYTF. CDR3 in DNA: TGTGCCAGCAGGGGGGCACCTTATGGCTACACCTTC.